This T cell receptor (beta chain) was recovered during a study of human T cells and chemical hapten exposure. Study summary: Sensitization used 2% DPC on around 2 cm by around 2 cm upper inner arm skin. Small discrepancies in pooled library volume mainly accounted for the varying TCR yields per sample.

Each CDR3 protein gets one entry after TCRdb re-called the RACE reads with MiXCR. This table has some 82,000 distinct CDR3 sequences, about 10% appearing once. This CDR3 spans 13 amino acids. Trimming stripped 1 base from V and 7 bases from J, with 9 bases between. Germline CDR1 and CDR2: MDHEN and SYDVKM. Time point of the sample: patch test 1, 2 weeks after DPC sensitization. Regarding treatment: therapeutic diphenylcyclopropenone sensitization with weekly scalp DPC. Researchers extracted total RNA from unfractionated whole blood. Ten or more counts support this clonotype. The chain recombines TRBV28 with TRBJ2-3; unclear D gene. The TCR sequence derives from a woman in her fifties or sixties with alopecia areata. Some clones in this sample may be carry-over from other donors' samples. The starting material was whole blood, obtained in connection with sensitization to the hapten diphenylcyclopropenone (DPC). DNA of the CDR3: TGTGCCAGCAGTTTATCCAGGAGTAATACGCAGTATTTT. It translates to CASSLSRSNTQYF. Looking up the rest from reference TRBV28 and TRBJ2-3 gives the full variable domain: DVKVTQSSRYLVKRTGEKVFLECVQDMDHENMFWYRQDPGLGLRLIYFSYDVKMKEKGDIPEGYSVSREKKERFSLILESASTNQTSMYLCASSLSRSNTQYFGPGTRLTVL.